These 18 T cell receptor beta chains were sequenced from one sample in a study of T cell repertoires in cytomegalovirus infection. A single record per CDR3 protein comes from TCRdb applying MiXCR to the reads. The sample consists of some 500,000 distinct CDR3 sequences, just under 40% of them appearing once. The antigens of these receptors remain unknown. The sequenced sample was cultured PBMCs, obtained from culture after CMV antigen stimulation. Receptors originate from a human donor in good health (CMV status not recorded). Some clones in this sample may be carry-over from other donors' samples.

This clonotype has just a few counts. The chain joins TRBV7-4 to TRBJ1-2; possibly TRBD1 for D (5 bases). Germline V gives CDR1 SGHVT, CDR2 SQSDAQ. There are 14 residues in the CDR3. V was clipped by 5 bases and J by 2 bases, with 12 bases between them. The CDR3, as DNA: TGTGCCAGCAGCCCCCCGGCAGGGAACTATGGCTACACCTTC. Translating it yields CASSPPAGNYGYTF.

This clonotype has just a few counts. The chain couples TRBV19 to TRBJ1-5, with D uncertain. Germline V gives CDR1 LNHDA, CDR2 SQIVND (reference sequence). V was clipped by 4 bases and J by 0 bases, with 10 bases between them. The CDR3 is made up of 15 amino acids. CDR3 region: CASSTTFYSNQPQHF. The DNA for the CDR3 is TGTGCCAGTAGTACGACATTTTATAGCAATCAGCCCCAGCATTTT.

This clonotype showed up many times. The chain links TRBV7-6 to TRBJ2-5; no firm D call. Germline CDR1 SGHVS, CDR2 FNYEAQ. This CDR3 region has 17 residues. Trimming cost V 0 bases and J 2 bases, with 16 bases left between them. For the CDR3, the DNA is TGTGCCAGCAGCTTAGCGGTCGCAGGTGGGATACAAGAGACCCAGTACTTC. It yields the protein CASSLAVAGGIQETQYF.

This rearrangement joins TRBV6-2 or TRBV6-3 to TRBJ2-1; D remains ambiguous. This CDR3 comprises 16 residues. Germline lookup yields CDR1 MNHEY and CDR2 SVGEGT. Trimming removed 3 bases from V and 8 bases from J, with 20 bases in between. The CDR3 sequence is CASSYREYPPPDEQFF. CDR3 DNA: TGTGCCAGCAGTTATCGCGAATACCCACCCCCCGATGAGCAGTTCTTC.

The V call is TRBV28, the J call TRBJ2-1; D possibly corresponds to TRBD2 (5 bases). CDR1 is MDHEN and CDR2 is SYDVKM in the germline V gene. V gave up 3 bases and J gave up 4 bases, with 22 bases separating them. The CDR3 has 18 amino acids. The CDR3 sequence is CASSFPLLWRAEYNEQFF. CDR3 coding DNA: TGTGCCAGCAGTTTCCCTCTTCTATGGCGGGCCGAATACAATGAGCAGTTCTTC.

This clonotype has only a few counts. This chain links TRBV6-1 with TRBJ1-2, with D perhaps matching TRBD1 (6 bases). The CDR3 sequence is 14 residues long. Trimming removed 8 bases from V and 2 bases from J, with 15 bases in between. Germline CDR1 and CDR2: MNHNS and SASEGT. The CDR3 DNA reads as TGTGCCAGCTCGCAACGGACAGTAAACTATGGCTACACCTTC. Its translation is CASSQRTVNYGYTF.

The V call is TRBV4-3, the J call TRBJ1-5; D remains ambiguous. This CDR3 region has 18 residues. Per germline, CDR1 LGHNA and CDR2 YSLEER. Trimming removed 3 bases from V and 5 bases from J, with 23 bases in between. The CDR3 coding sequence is TGCGCCAGCAGCCATAAGGCGGGAGAACATGGCCCGGATCAGCCCCAGCATTTT. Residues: CASSHKAGEHGPDQPQHF.

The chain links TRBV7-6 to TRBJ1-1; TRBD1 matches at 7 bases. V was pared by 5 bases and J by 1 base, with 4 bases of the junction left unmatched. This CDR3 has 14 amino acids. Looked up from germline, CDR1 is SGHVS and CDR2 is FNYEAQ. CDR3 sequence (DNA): TGTGCCAGCAGCCGGACAGGACGGAACACTGAAGCTTTCTTT. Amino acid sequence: CASSRTGRNTEAFF.

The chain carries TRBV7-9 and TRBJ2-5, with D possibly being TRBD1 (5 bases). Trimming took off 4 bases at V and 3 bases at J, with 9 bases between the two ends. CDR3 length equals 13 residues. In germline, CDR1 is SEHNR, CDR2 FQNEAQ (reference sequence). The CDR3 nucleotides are TGTGCCAGCAGCTGGACAATAGAAGAGACCCAGTACTTC. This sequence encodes CASSWTIEETQYF.

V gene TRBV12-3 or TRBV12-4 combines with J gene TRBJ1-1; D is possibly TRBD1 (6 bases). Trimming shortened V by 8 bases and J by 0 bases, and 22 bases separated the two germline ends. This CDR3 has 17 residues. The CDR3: CASAPWGQGGMNTEAFF. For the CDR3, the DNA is TGTGCCAGCGCCCCATGGGGGCAGGGTGGGATGAACACTGAAGCTTTCTTT.

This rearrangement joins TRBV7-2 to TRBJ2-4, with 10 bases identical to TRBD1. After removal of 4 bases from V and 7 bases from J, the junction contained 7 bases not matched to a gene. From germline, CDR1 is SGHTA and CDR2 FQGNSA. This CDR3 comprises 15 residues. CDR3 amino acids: CASSSDRGRNNIQYF. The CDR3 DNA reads TGTGCCAGCAGCTCTGACAGGGGGCGAAACAACATTCAGTACTTC.

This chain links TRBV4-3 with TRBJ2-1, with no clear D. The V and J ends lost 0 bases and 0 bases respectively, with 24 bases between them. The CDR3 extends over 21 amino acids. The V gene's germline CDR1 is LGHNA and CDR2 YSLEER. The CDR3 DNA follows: TGCGCCAGCAGCCAAGACGTGGGATTAGCAAGGTGGCTTAGCTCCTACAATGAGCAGTTCTTC. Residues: CASSQDVGLARWLSSYNEQFF.

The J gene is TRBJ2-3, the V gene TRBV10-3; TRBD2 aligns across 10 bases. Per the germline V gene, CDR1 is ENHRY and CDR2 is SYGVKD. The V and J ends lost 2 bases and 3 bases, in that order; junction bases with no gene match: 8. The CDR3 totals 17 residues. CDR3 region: CAISEHSETSGTDTQYF. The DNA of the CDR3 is TGTGCCATCAGTGAGCACTCAGAGACTAGCGGGACAGATACGCAGTATTTT.

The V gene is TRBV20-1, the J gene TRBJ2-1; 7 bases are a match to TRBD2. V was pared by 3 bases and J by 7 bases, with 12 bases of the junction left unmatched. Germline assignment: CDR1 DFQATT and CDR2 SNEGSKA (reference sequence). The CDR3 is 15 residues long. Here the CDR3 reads CSASGGGGESNEQFF. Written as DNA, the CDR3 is TGCAGTGCTAGTGGGGGGGGGGGTGAAAGTAATGAGCAGTTCTTC.

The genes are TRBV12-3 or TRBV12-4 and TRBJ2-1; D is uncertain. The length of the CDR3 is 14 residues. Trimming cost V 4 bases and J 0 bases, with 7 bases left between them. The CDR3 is CASSSRFSYNEQFF. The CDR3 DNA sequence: TGTGCCAGCAGTTCGCGGTTCTCCTACAATGAGCAGTTCTTC.

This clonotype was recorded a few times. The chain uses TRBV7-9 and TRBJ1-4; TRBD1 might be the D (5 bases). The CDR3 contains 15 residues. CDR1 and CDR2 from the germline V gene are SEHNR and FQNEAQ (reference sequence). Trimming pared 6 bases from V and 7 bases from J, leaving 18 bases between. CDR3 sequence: CASSAGGSPGEKLFF. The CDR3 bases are TGTGCCAGCAGTGCTGGGGGGTCGCCTGGTGAAAAACTGTTTTTT. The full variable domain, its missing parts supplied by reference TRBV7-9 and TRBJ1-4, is DTGVSQNPRHKITKRGQNVTFRCDPISEHNRLYWYRQTLGQGPEFLTYFQNEAQLEKSRLLSDRFSAERPKGSFSTLEIQRTEQGDSAMYLCASSAGGSPGEKLFFGSGTQLSVL.

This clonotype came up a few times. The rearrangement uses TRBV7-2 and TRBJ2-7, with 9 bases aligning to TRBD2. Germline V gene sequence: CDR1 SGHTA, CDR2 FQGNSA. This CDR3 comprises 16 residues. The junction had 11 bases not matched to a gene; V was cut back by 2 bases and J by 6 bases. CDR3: CASSLRRASGRLEQYF. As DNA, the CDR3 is TGTGCCAGCAGCTTAAGGCGGGCCAGCGGGAGGCTCGAGCAGTACTTC.

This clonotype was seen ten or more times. The CDR3 DNA follows: TGTGCCAGCAGCTTAGCTGCCGGGGCGGGCGGGGAGCTGTTTTTT. This encodes CASSLAAGAGGELFF. J is TRBJ2-2 and V is TRBV7-2; D possibly uses TRBD1 or TRBD2 (5 bases each). There are 15 residues in the CDR3. CDR1 is SGHTA and CDR2 is FQGNSA in the germline V gene. Trimming pared 0 bases from V and 7 bases from J, leaving 12 bases between. Combining the CDR3 with reference TRBV7-2 and TRBJ2-2 gives the whole variable domain GAGVSQSPSNKVTEKGKDVELRCDPISGHTALYWYRQSLGQGLEFLIYFQGNSAPDKSGLPSDRFSAERTGGSVSTLTIQRTQQEDSAVYLCASSLAAGAGGELFFGEGSRLTVL.